Listed below are T cell receptor beta chains from one sample, sequenced in a study of metastatic and nonmetastatic thyroid tumors. MiXCR re-clonotyped the PCR reads for TCRdb. Among approximately 12,000 clones listed, around a third were seen once. What was sequenced was tumor tissue. Receptors originate from a male donor with papillary thyroid cancer or a benign thyroid nodule (not recorded which). Some clones in this sample may be carry-over from other donors' samples. The conserved cysteine and the conserved F or W are not part of the CDR3 here. Fields, in order: J gene, V gene, CDR3 protein.

j_call: TRBJ2-3; v_call: TRBV2; cdr3_aa: ASSERAGGVLATDTQY
j_call: TRBJ2-7; v_call: TRBV20-1; cdr3_aa: SARDFAGTYEQY
j_call: TRBJ1-1; v_call: TRBV6-1; cdr3_aa: ASRGGLNTEAF
j_call: TRBJ2-2; v_call: TRBV12-3/TRBV12-4; cdr3_aa: ASSEVPGELF
j_call: TRBJ2-3; v_call: TRBV6-1; cdr3_aa: ASRRGGPDTQY
j_call: TRBJ2-7; v_call: TRBV7-9; cdr3_aa: ASSPGTGGYEQY
j_call: TRBJ1-5; v_call: TRBV20-1; cdr3_aa: SASRDREGSQPQH
j_call: TRBJ2-3; v_call: TRBV10-2; cdr3_aa: ASSEMVMSTQY
j_call: TRBJ1-1; v_call: TRBV6-1; cdr3_aa: ASRGQGAANTEAF
j_call: TRBJ2-2; v_call: TRBV12-3/TRBV12-4; cdr3_aa: ASSHRGQNTGELF
j_call: TRBJ2-7; v_call: TRBV7-9; cdr3_aa: ASSTPPLGYEQY
j_call: TRBJ1-2; v_call: TRBV3-1; cdr3_aa: ASSQVGDYYGYT
j_call: TRBJ1-2; v_call: TRBV12-3/TRBV12-4; cdr3_aa: ASSPGQGPYGYT
j_call: TRBJ1-2; v_call: TRBV12-3/TRBV12-4; cdr3_aa: ASRSGQGLYGYT
j_call: TRBJ2-7; v_call: TRBV12-3/TRBV12-4; cdr3_aa: ASLGASYDQY
j_call: TRBJ1-1; v_call: TRBV5-1; cdr3_aa: ASSLEGRLNTEAF
j_call: TRBJ2-7; v_call: TRBV25-1; cdr3_aa: ASSEPGPNPEQY
j_call: TRBJ2-5; v_call: TRBV5-1; cdr3_aa: ASSPGQETQY
j_call: TRBJ1-2; v_call: TRBV14; cdr3_aa: ASSQWGQGVPGYGYT
j_call: TRBJ2-7; v_call: TRBV24-1; cdr3_aa: ATSDVTGTGAPEQY
j_call: TRBJ1-2; v_call: TRBV5-6; cdr3_aa: ASSFGSAVALYGYT
j_call: TRBJ2-1; v_call: TRBV20-1; cdr3_aa: SAGALNEQF
j_call: TRBJ1-2; v_call: TRBV12-3/TRBV12-4; cdr3_aa: ASSPPALRATGYT
j_call: TRBJ2-3; v_call: TRBV6-2/TRBV6-3; cdr3_aa: ASSYSGLAWVVTDTQY
j_call: TRBJ1-2; v_call: TRBV18; cdr3_aa: ASSRQGPDGYT
j_call: TRBJ2-2; v_call: TRBV6-2/TRBV6-3; cdr3_aa: ASSYPRTGGTGELF
j_call: TRBJ1-1; v_call: TRBV6-2/TRBV6-3; cdr3_aa: ASSYSRDTEAF
j_call: TRBJ2-5; v_call: TRBV20-1; cdr3_aa: SASYNRETQY
j_call: TRBJ2-3; v_call: TRBV28; cdr3_aa: ASSLGGATDTQY
j_call: TRBJ1-1; v_call: TRBV5-1; cdr3_aa: ASSYTGDMNTEAF
j_call: TRBJ2-2; v_call: TRBV6-5; cdr3_aa: ASSSSVANTGELF
j_call: TRBJ2-1; v_call: TRBV12-5; cdr3_aa: ASGYRLDEQF
j_call: TRBJ2-3; v_call: TRBV6-2/TRBV6-3; cdr3_aa: ASSTSGTFTDTQY
j_call: TRBJ2-3; v_call: TRBV6-4; cdr3_aa: ASSGGPMPDTQY
j_call: TRBJ2-7; v_call: TRBV7-8; cdr3_aa: ASSATPGTGGEQY
j_call: TRBJ2-7; v_call: TRBV10-1; cdr3_aa: ASSRSLTYEQY
j_call: TRBJ2-6; v_call: TRBV7-9; cdr3_aa: ASRHHSGGASGANVLT
j_call: TRBJ2-7; v_call: TRBV20-1; cdr3_aa: SARDRSGALYEQY
j_call: TRBJ2-7; v_call: TRBV18; cdr3_aa: ASSPGGTGAGEQY
j_call: TRBJ1-2; v_call: TRBV5-1; cdr3_aa: ASSLTLRDGYT
j_call: TRBJ2-3; v_call: TRBV24-1; cdr3_aa: ATSDSRTDTQY
j_call: TRBJ1-2; v_call: TRBV5-8; cdr3_aa: ASSLRAADYGYT
j_call: TRBJ2-3; v_call: TRBV5-1; cdr3_aa: ASSSRLAGESDTQY
j_call: TRBJ1-2; v_call: TRBV12-3/TRBV12-4; cdr3_aa: ASSPGRGYT
j_call: TRBJ2-1; v_call: TRBV6-7; cdr3_aa: ASSYLLAVGLSYNEQF
j_call: TRBJ2-5; v_call: TRBV2; cdr3_aa: AIGVVPAGFYETQY
j_call: TRBJ2-1; v_call: TRBV6-6; cdr3_aa: ASSYDISGPEQF
j_call: TRBJ1-1; v_call: TRBV2; cdr3_aa: ASSASAEAF
j_call: TRBJ2-7; v_call: TRBV28; cdr3_aa: ASLRDNLLEQY
j_call: TRBJ1-4; v_call: TRBV5-1; cdr3_aa: ASGLAEGGANEKLF
j_call: TRBJ1-1; v_call: TRBV7-8; cdr3_aa: ASKVDRRNTEAF
j_call: TRBJ1-3; v_call: TRBV25-1; cdr3_aa: ASSERDLNTIY
j_call: TRBJ2-3; v_call: TRBV9; cdr3_aa: ASSVAPSADTQY
j_call: TRBJ2-1; v_call: TRBV25-1; cdr3_aa: ASSSGRHNEQF